Listed here are 16 T cell receptor beta chains from one sample, sequenced in a study of early T cells in non-severe SARS-CoV-2 infection. TCRdb recomputed calls from the 5' RACE reads with MiXCR, one row per CDR3 protein. The sample has 60,000 or so distinct CDR3 sequences, around 13% seen once. The sequencing sample was made of whole blood. These receptors were collected from an adult who was a healthcare worker with PCR-confirmed SARS-CoV-2 infection or an uninfected control (not recorded which).

This clonotype was seen a single time. This sequence joins TRBV20-1 and TRBJ1-2; D is unclear. The germline V and J ends were trimmed by 0 bases and 7 bases, with 18 bases remaining between them. CDR1 and CDR2 (germline): DFQATT, SNEGSKA (reference sequence). There are 15 residues in the CDR3. The CDR3 region is CSARDMTAELSGYTF. As DNA, the CDR3 is TGCAGTGCTAGAGATATGACCGCGGAGCTCTCTGGCTACACCTTC.

This clonotype was picked up many times. The rearrangement links TRBV7-2 to TRBJ2-5; the D is unclear. This CDR3 region has 15 residues. Trimming took 3 bases from V and 2 from J, leaving 13 bases between them. CDR1 SGHTA and CDR2 FQGNSA come from the germline V gene. The CDR3 bases are TGTGCCAGCAGCTTGCAGTACGATAGACAAGAGACCCAGTACTTC. It is translated as CASSLQYDRQETQYF. Full variable domain (remainder filled in from reference TRBV7-2 and TRBJ2-5): GAGVSQSPSNKVTEKGKDVELRCDPISGHTALYWYRQSLGQGLEFLIYFQGNSAPDKSGLPSDRFSAERTGGSVSTLTIQRTQQEDSAVYLCASSLQYDRQETQYFGPGTRLLVL.

To note about this clonotype: One end of the junction is discordant with germline, which a read error may explain. V and J are TRBV7-9 and TRBJ2-1; no definite D call. CDR1 SEHNR and CDR2 FQNEAQ come from the germline V gene (reference sequence). The length of the CDR3 is 13 residues. This CDR3 is CASSLVLDNDQFF. CDR3 nucleotides: TGTGCCAGCAGCTTAGTTCTGGATAATGATCAGTTCTTC.

This clonotype was seen at least ten times. This rearrangement joins TRBV21-1 to TRBJ2-3; the table calls TRBD1, which could not be checked here. TRBV21-1 is a pseudogene locus. The CDR3 length is 14 residues. CDR3 amino acids: CASSMGDSTDTQYF. The CDR3 DNA sequence: TGTGCCAGCAGCATGGGGGATAGCACAGATACGCAGTATTTT.

This clonotype was detected many times. The rearrangement uses TRBV5-4 and TRBJ2-1; 7 bases fit TRBD2. V shed 4 bases, J shed 5 bases, and the junction held 6 bases outside the gene matches. Germline V gene lookup returns CDR1 SGHNT and CDR2 YYREEE (reference sequence). CDR3 length: 14 residues. The CDR3, as DNA: TGTGCCAGCAGCACGGGAGGCGGAAACAATGAGCAGTTCTTC. Translation: CASSTGGGNNEQFF. Full variable domain (rest looked up from reference TRBV5-4 and TRBJ2-1): ETGVTQSPTHLIKTRGQQVTLRCSSQSGHNTVSWYQQALGQGPQFIFQYYREEENGRGNFPPRFSGLQFPNYSSELNVNALELDDSALYLCASSTGGGNNEQFFGPGTRLTVL.

There are a few counts of this clonotype. V gene TRBV5-6 combines with J gene TRBJ1-2; D might be TRBD1 (5 bases). Germline V lookup: CDR1 SGHDT, CDR2 YYEEEE. V dropped 0 bases and J dropped 4 bases, with 7 bases sitting between them. The CDR3 runs to 13 residues. DNA of the CDR3: TGTGCCAGCAGCTTGGGGGGGAGCTATGGCTACACCTTC. The encoded protein is CASSLGGSYGYTF.

The chain is built from TRBV4-1 and TRBJ2-7, with 8 bases matching TRBD1. The germline gives CDR1 MGHRA, CDR2 YSYEKL. CDR3 size: 14 residues. J was trimmed by 4 bases and V by 2 bases; bases with no gene match: 4. CDR3 protein: CASSQRGQGYEQYF. The CDR3, as DNA: TGCGCCAGCAGCCAACGCGGACAGGGTTACGAGCAGTACTTC.

This chain uses TRBV27 with TRBJ2-7; TRBD1 aligns across 8 bases. V was pared by 2 bases and J by 6 bases, with 6 bases of the junction left unmatched. The CDR3 consists of 14 residues. Germline V lookup: CDR1 MNHEY, CDR2 SMNVEV (reference sequence). The CDR3 loop reads CASSLQGADGEQYF. CDR3 bases: TGTGCCAGCAGTTTACAGGGGGCGGACGGCGAGCAGTACTTC.

This clonotype showed up many times. V gene TRBV7-6 combines with J gene TRBJ2-2, with a possible D match to TRBD2 (5 bases). Trimming left V 6 bases short and J 0 bases short, with 14 bases between. The length of the CDR3 is 16 residues. CDR1 SGHVS and CDR2 FNYEAQ come from the germline V gene. In nucleotides, the CDR3 is TGTGCCAGCAGTCACTTTTCGGGGACGAACACCGGGGAGCTGTTTTTT. This sequence encodes CASSHFSGTNTGELFF.

In this sample, this clonotype turned up a few times. This rearrangement joins TRBV18 to TRBJ2-3; D unresolved. The CDR3 consists of 15 residues. Trimming cost V 0 bases and J 0 bases, with 7 bases left between them. Germline V lookup: CDR1 KGHSH, CDR2 LQKENI. DNA for the CDR3: TGTGCCAGCTCACCACCGGCAACTAGCACAGATACGCAGTATTTT. Its translation: CASSPPATSTDTQYF.

This clonotype was seen repeatedly, ten times or more. The CDR3: CAISDWSREQKETQYF. The CDR3, as DNA: TGTGCCATCAGTGATTGGAGTAGAGAACAGAAAGAGACCCAGTACTTC. The V and J genes are TRBV10-3 and TRBJ2-5; D gene unclear. Per the germline V gene, CDR1 is ENHRY and CDR2 is SYGVKD. The CDR3 has 16 amino acids. V dropped 3 bases and J dropped 3 bases, with 17 bases sitting between them.

This clonotype appeared a few times. The chain is built from TRBV7-2 and TRBJ2-5; 14 bases agree with TRBD2. CDR1 and CDR2 (germline): SGHTA, FQGNSA. J was trimmed by 5 bases and V by 2 bases; bases with no gene match: 4. The CDR3 sequence is 16 residues long. In nucleotides, the CDR3 is TGTGCCAGCAGCTTAAGGACTAGCGGGGGGCTCGAGACCCAGTACTTC. This translates into CASSLRTSGGLETQYF.

V gene TRBV11-2 combines with J gene TRBJ1-1; 10 nucleotides match TRBD1. The germline gives CDR1 SGHAT, CDR2 FQNNGV. CDR3 length equals 15 residues. V shed 2 bases, J shed 4 bases, and the junction held 4 bases outside the gene matches. The CDR3 region is CASSLYGTGVTEAFF. The CDR3 DNA is TGTGCCAGCAGCTTATACGGGACAGGGGTCACTGAAGCTTTCTTT.

In this sample, this clonotype turned up many times. The rearrangement joins TRBV2 to TRBJ1-2; D unresolved. CDR1 is SNHLY and CDR2 is FYNNEI in the germline V gene. The CDR3 has 13 residues. Trimming pared 8 bases from V and 7 bases from J, leaving 17 bases between. This CDR3 reads CASLRARTSGYTF. Written as DNA, the CDR3 is TGTGCCAGCTTACGGGCAAGGACCTCTGGCTACACCTTC.

The V and J genes are TRBV5-5 and TRBJ1-1, with a tentative D call TRBD1 (5 bases). Germline CDR1 reads SGHKS; CDR2 reads YYEKEE (reference sequence). This CDR3 region has 13 residues. V shed 0 bases and J shed 4 bases, with 7 bases lying between them. The CDR3 loop reads CASSLVQGTEAFF. CDR3 sequence (DNA): TGTGCCAGCAGCTTGGTCCAGGGCACTGAAGCTTTCTTT. The whole variable domain, filled in from reference TRBV5-5 and TRBJ1-1, reads DAGVTQSPTHLIKTRGQQVTLRCSPISGHKSVSWYQQVLGQGPQFIFQYYEKEERGRGNFPDRFSARQFPNYSSELNVNALLLGDSALYLCASSLVQGTEAFFGQGTRLTVV.

This clonotype showed up just a few times. The chain uses TRBV20-1 and TRBJ2-7; 8 bases agree with TRBD2. The CDR3 has 13 residues. Germline V lookup: CDR1 DFQATT, CDR2 SNEGSKA (reference sequence). J was trimmed by 5 bases and V by 3 bases; bases with no gene match: 6. As DNA, the CDR3 is TGCAGTGCTAGTGTAGCGGGGAAAGACGAGCAGTACTTC. Protein: CSASVAGKDEQYF.